Listed here are 27 T cell receptor beta chains from one sample, sequenced in a study of cytomegalovirus exposure and HLA in healthy donors. The primer mix had 60 Vbeta and 13 Jbeta primers. Measured with immunoSEQ multiplex PCR; TCRdb has only the in-frame clones, and not every one. This table has roughly 150,000 clones, roughly four fifths appearing once. The specimen sequenced was PBMCs. The receptors here all came from a man aged 45-60 years in good health and CMV-seropositive.

The rearrangement joins TRBV19 to TRBJ1-5; D remains ambiguous. Germline V gene data show CDR1 as LNHDA and CDR2 as SQIVND (reference sequence). This CDR3 spans 16 amino acids. V was pared by 1 base and J by 2 bases, with 12 bases between. CDR3 residues: CASSIGGLWGNQPQHF. CDR3 bases: TGTGCCAGTAGTATAGGAGGCCTTTGGGGCAATCAGCCCCAGCATTTT.

Regarding this clone: Its ends do not fully match the called genes, so a read error is possible. The chain employs TRBV20-1 and TRBJ2-7, with no clear D. CDR1 is DFQATT and CDR2 is SNEGSKA in the germline V gene (reference sequence). This CDR3 is built from 8 residues. This CDR3 reads CSANPGGF. The CDR3 DNA reads TGCAGTGCTAATCCCGGCGGTTTC.

The J gene is TRBJ2-5, the V gene TRBV5-1, with 7 nucleotides matching TRBD1. With V trimmed by 0 bases and J by 0 bases, 2 bases remained unmatched. The CDR3 sequence is 15 residues long. Germline loops: CDR1 SGHRS, CDR2 YFSETQ. The CDR3 here is CASSLGDSYQETQYF. In nucleotides, the CDR3 is TGCGCCAGCAGCTTGGGGGACAGCTACCAAGAGACCCAGTACTTC.

This clone turned up a few times. The J gene is TRBJ1-1, the V gene TRBV5-1; 7 bases line up with TRBD1. The J segment lost 0 bases and the V segment lost 4 bases, leaving 9 bases of the junction unmatched. The CDR3 totals 16 residues. From germline, CDR1 is SGHRS and CDR2 YFSETQ. CDR3 amino acids: CASSEDRVGLNTEAFF. CDR3 sequence (DNA): TGCGCCAGCAGCGAAGACAGGGTGGGCCTGAACACTGAAGCTTTCTTT.

The chain recombines TRBV10-3 with TRBJ1-2; a weak D match, TRBD1 (5 bases). The V gene's germline CDR1 is ENHRY and CDR2 SYGVKD. The CDR3 runs 16 residues. V gave up 0 bases and J gave up 0 bases, with 11 bases separating them. CDR3 DNA sequence: TGTGCCATCAGTGAGTCATCTGACAGAACTAACTATGGCTACACCTTC. As protein: CAISESSDRTNYGYTF.

The chain employs TRBV15 and TRBJ2-4; maybe TRBD2 (6 bases). The CDR3 has 17 amino acids. The germline V and J ends were trimmed by 0 bases and 4 bases, with 16 bases remaining between them. Germline V CDR1 and CDR2: LNHNV, YYDKDF (reference sequence). CDR3 DNA: TGTGCCACCAGCAGAGATGGGGGAGGCGGGAAGAAAAACATTCAGTACTTC. Its protein is CATSRDGGGGKKNIQYF.

The CDR3 loop is CASSLRGYRDPLNEQFF. The DNA of the CDR3 is TGTGCCAGCAGCTTGCGGGGATACCGGGACCCACTCAATGAGCAGTTCTTC. This chain uses TRBV7-8 with TRBJ2-1, with D perhaps matching TRBD2 (6 bases). V dropped 3 bases and J dropped 6 bases, with 21 bases sitting between them. CDR1 and CDR2 (germline): SGHVS, FQNEAQ. The CDR3 is made up of 17 amino acids.

The V and J genes are TRBV30 and TRBJ2-6; D may be TRBD2 (6 bases). Germline lookup yields CDR1 GTSNPN and CDR2 SVGIG (reference sequence). The CDR3 runs to 18 residues. The germline V and J ends were trimmed by 0 bases and 0 bases, with 15 bases remaining between them. The CDR3 spells CAWSVMQWGVSGANVLTF. CDR3 bases: TGTGCCTGGAGTGTAATGCAATGGGGGGTCTCTGGGGCCAACGTCCTGACTTTC.

The chain joins TRBV21-1 to TRBJ2-1; TRBD1 is taken as the D call from the table, unchecked against the DNA. TRBV21-1 is tagged as a pseudogene. The CDR3 has 17 residues. Written as DNA, the CDR3 is TGTGCCAGCAGCAGGCCCCGGGACAGGGGTTTCTACAATGAGCAGTTCTTC. Translated, it gives CASSRPRDRGFYNEQFF.

The chain combines TRBV6-1 with TRBJ1-1; D possibly corresponds to TRBD1 (5 bases). Germline-derived CDR1 and CDR2 are MNHNS and SASEGT. Trimming cost V 2 bases and J 5 bases, with 12 bases left between them. This CDR3 comprises 14 residues. The CDR3 loop reads CASSEYRGRTEAFF. CDR3 DNA: TGTGCCAGCAGTGAATATCGGGGGAGGACTGAAGCTTTCTTT.

The gene calls are TRBV7-6 and TRBJ1-1; perhaps TRBD1 as D (5 bases). Germline lookup yields CDR1 SGHVS and CDR2 FNYEAQ. V was cut by 1 base and J by 4 bases, with 16 bases left in between. The CDR3 contains 16 residues. CDR3 coding DNA: TGTGCCAGCAGCTTAGAACAGGCAGGGAGGGCCACTGAAGCTTTCTTT. Amino acid sequence: CASSLEQAGRATEAFF.

The rearrangement uses TRBV2 and TRBJ2-7; possibly TRBD1 for D (6 bases). V was shortened by 5 bases and J by 3 bases, with 17 bases between the two germline ends. This CDR3 has 15 residues. Germline V gene sequence: CDR1 SNHLY, CDR2 FYNNEI. CDR3 DNA: TGTGCCAGCAGTAAAAACAGGGATGGGGACTACGAGCAGTACTTC. Translating it yields CASSKNRDGDYEQYF.

The gene calls are TRBV29-1 and TRBJ2-3, with a possible D match to TRBD1 (6 bases). Germline V gene lookup returns CDR1 SQVTM and CDR2 ANQGSEA. This CDR3 has 16 amino acids. V shed 7 bases and J shed 2 bases, with 22 bases lying between them. Here the CDR3 reads CSALERGYLYTDTQYF. CDR3 DNA sequence: TGCAGCGCCCTAGAAAGGGGGTACTTGTACACAGATACGCAGTATTTT.

V usage is TRBV7-8 and J usage is TRBJ2-1; D may be TRBD1 (5 bases). The CDR3 sequence is 11 residues long. Trimming removed 1 base at V and 13 bases at J, with 8 bases between. Germline CDR1 and CDR2: SGHVS and FQNEAQ. CDR3 loop: CASSLGRAQFF. CDR3 coding DNA: TGTGCCAGCAGCTTAGGCAGGGCTCAGTTCTTC.

V is TRBV27 and J is TRBJ1-2, with TRBD1 identical over 11 bases. After removal of 2 bases from V and 8 bases from J, the junction contained 4 bases not matched to a gene. The CDR3 sequence is 14 residues long. Germline CDR1 reads MNHEY; CDR2 reads SMNVEV (reference sequence). The DNA for the CDR3 is TGTGCCAGCAGTTTAGGACAGGGGGCGTGGGGCTACACCTTC. Its translation is CASSLGQGAWGYTF.

This clone was seen a few times. V usage is TRBV10-3 and J usage is TRBJ2-5; 11 positions agree with TRBD2. V was pared by 6 bases and J by 1 base, with 1 base of the junction left unmatched. The germline CDR1 and CDR2 sequences are ENHRY and SYGVKD. The CDR3 totals 14 residues. The CDR3 reads CAIRGTSGQETQYF. In nucleotides, the CDR3 is TGTGCCATCAGGGGGACTAGCGGCCAAGAGACCCAGTACTTC.

The rearrangement uses TRBV10-1 and TRBJ2-3; TRBD2 agrees at 12 bases. Trimming at V came to 3 bases and at J to 6 bases, leaving 10 bases not matched to a gene. The CDR3 runs 17 residues. Germline V gene lookup returns CDR1 WNHNN and CDR2 SYGVQD (reference sequence). This CDR3 is CASSDRLAGVSYDTQYF. The DNA of the CDR3 is TGCGCCAGCAGTGATAGACTAGCGGGAGTATCATACGATACGCAGTATTTT.

The J gene is TRBJ2-5, the V gene TRBV10-3; 16 positions match TRBD2. This CDR3 has 16 residues. The germline V gene encodes CDR1 ENHRY and CDR2 SYGVKD. Trimming cost V 6 bases and J 2 bases; bases outside gene matches: 3. CDR3 sequence: CAISKGLAGGQETQYF. DNA of the CDR3: TGTGCCATCAGCAAGGGACTAGCGGGGGGGCAAGAGACCCAGTACTTC.

The chain is built from TRBV6-5 and TRBJ1-2, with no clear D. Germline values: CDR1 MNHEY, CDR2 SVGAGI. This CDR3 is built from 12 residues. Trimming cost V 6 bases and J 8 bases, with 13 bases left between them. The CDR3 loop reads CASSTGNTGYTF. CDR3 DNA sequence: TGTGCCAGCAGCACCGGGAATACGGGCTACACCTTC.

The rearrangement joins TRBV28 to TRBJ1-1; 7 bases are shared with TRBD1. The CDR3 runs 13 residues. The germline gives CDR1 MDHEN, CDR2 SYDVKM. With 7 bases clipped from V and 5 bases from J, the junction kept 7 bases outside the gene matches. CDR3 nucleotide sequence: TGTGCCAGCAACCGACAGGGAGAAACTGAAGCTTTCTTT. Translation: CASNRQGETEAFF.

This rearrangement joins TRBV28 to TRBJ2-7; tentatively, D is TRBD1 (6 bases). Germline CDR1 is MDHEN and CDR2 is SYDVKM. The CDR3 has 14 residues. V was pared by 5 bases and J by 3 bases, with 14 bases between. CDR3 sequence: CASSPAGTLYEQYF. CDR3 in DNA: TGTGCCAGCAGTCCCGCCGGGACACTCTACGAGCAGTACTTC. The full variable domain, completed using reference TRBV28 and TRBJ2-7, is DVKVTQSSRYLVKRTGEKVFLECVQDMDHENMFWYRQDPGLGLRLIYFSYDVKMKEKGDIPEGYSVSREKKERFSLILESASTNQTSMYLCASSPAGTLYEQYFGPGTRLTVT.

The gene calls are TRBV5-6 and TRBJ2-7, with 7 nucleotides matching TRBD2. Germline values: CDR1 SGHDT, CDR2 YYEEEE. This CDR3 has 14 residues. Losses at the gene ends were 4 bases for V and 3 bases for J; bases not matched to a gene: 7. CDR3 sequence (DNA): TGTGCCAGCAGCCTGGGGGGGGACTTCTACGAGCAGTACTTC. Its protein product is CASSLGGDFYEQYF.

The chain is built from TRBV19 and TRBJ2-2; 9 nucleotides agree with TRBD2. The germline V gene encodes CDR1 LNHDA and CDR2 SQIVND (reference sequence). V was clipped by 2 bases and J by 5 bases; unmatched bases: 3. This CDR3 spans 15 amino acids. In nucleotides, the CDR3 is TGTGCCAGTAGTATACTAGCGGGATTGACCGGGGAGCTGTTTTTT. Residues: CASSILAGLTGELFF. The whole variable domain, filled in from reference TRBV19 and TRBJ2-2, reads DGGITQSPKYLFRKEGQNVTLSCEQNLNHDAMYWYRQDPGQGLRLIYYSQIVNDFQKGDIAEGYSVSREKKESFPLTVTSAQKNPTAFYLCASSILAGLTGELFFGEGSRLTVL.

The chain joins TRBV5-1 to TRBJ1-4; D unclear. The CDR3 is 14 amino acids. Trimming removed 6 bases from V and 0 bases from J, with 9 bases in between. Germline V CDR1 and CDR2: SGHRS, YFSETQ. The DNA for the CDR3 is TGCGCCAGCAAGCAGGATGCAACTAATGAAAAACTGTTTTTT. It specifies CASKQDATNEKLFF. Drawing the rest from reference TRBV5-1 and TRBJ1-4, the complete variable domain is KAGVTQTPRYLIKTRGQQVTLSCSPISGHRSVSWYQQTPGQGLQFLFEYFSETQRNKGNFPGRFSGRQFSNSRSEMNVSTLELGDSALYLCASKQDATNEKLFFGSGTQLSVL.

V usage is TRBV27 and J usage is TRBJ2-7; TRBD1 matches 7 bases. CDR1 is MNHEY, CDR2 SMNVEV, per germline (reference sequence). This CDR3 is 16 amino acids long. The V gene end was trimmed by 3 bases and the J gene end by 0 bases; junction bases not matched to a gene: 8. CDR3 residues: CASSFSADRYSYEQYF. The CDR3, as DNA: TGTGCCAGCAGTTTCTCCGCGGACAGGTACTCCTACGAGCAGTACTTC.

The J gene is TRBJ2-7, the V gene TRBV29-1; 16 bases are shared with TRBD2. The junction had 5 bases not matched to a gene; V was cut back by 7 bases and J by 5 bases. The CDR3 covers 14 residues. CDR1 and CDR2 (germline): SQVTM, ANQGSEA. CDR3 protein: CSGKGLAGGNEQYF. The CDR3 bases are TGCAGCGGTAAGGGACTAGCGGGAGGGAACGAGCAGTACTTC.

V is TRBV28 and J is TRBJ2-5; D possibly corresponds to TRBD1 (7 bases). The CDR3 contains 13 residues. Deletions cut 3 bases from V and 5 bases from J, with 10 bases between. CDR1 and CDR2 from the germline V gene are MDHEN and SYDVKM. In DNA, the CDR3 is TGTGCCAGCAGTTTCAGGGGGAGGGAGACCCAGTACTTC. Protein: CASSFRGRETQYF.